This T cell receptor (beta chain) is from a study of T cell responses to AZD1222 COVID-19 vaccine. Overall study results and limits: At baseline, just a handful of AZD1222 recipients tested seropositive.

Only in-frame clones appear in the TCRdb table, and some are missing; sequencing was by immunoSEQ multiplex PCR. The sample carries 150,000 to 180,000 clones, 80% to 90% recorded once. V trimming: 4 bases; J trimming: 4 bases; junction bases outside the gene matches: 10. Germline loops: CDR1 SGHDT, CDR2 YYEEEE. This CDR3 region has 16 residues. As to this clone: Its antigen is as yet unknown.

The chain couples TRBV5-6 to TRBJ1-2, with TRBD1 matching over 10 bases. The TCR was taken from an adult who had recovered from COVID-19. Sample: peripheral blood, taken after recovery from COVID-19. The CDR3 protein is CASSPAGTGDVYGYTF. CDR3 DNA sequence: TGTGCCAGCAGCCCCGCCGGGACAGGGGACGTCTATGGCTACACCTTC. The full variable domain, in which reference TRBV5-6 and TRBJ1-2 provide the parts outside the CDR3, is DAGVTQSPTHLIKTRGQQVTLRCSPKSGHDTVSWYQQALGQGPQFIFQYYEEEERQRGNFPDRFSGHQFPNYSSELNVNALLLGDSALYLCASSPAGTGDVYGYTFGSGTRLTVV.